The 26 T cell receptor beta chains given below trace back to one sample, sequenced in a study of lymphopenia after photon versus proton radiotherapy. Profiling relied on immunoSEQ multiplex PCR, and the TCRdb table lists in-frame clones only, not all of them. The table has 20,000 to 25,000 clones, 85% seen once. The material was peripheral blood, obtained from a patient treated with photon-based radiotherapy. These receptors were taken from a man in his sixties with pancreatic cancer.

This chain joins TRBV7-9 and TRBJ2-7; 10 bases are a match to TRBD1. The CDR3 length is 15 residues. The trim removed 3 bases at V and 4 bases at J, leaving 6 bases unmatched. Looked up from germline, CDR1 is SEHNR and CDR2 is FQNEAQ (reference sequence). This CDR3 is CASSLPGTGAYEQYF. CDR3 coding DNA: TGTGCCAGCAGCTTGCCCGGGACAGGGGCTTACGAGCAGTACTTC. Using reference TRBV7-9 and TRBJ2-7 for the parts outside the CDR3, the full variable domain is DTGVSQNPRHKITKRGQNVTFRCDPISEHNRLYWYRQTLGQGPEFLTYFQNEAQLEKSRLLSDRFSAERPKGSFSTLEIQRTEQGDSAMYLCASSLPGTGAYEQYFGPGTRLTVT.

The rearrangement uses TRBV5-6 and TRBJ1-1; D not resolved. CDR3 length: 15 residues. CDR1 and CDR2 (germline): SGHDT, YYEEEE. The V gene lost 4 bases and the J gene lost 1 base, with 14 bases spanning the gap. CDR3 amino acids: CASSDVGGTNTEAFF. The CDR3, as DNA: TGTGCCAGCAGCGACGTGGGCGGAACGAACACTGAAGCTTTCTTT. The full variable domain, in which reference TRBV5-6 and TRBJ1-1 provide the parts outside the CDR3, is DAGVTQSPTHLIKTRGQQVTLRCSPKSGHDTVSWYQQALGQGPQFIFQYYEEEERQRGNFPDRFSGHQFPNYSSELNVNALLLGDSALYLCASSDVGGTNTEAFFGQGTRLTVV.

This clone was recorded once. This chain links TRBV10-1 with TRBJ2-3, with D perhaps TRBD1 or TRBD2 (7 bases each). This CDR3 is built from 14 residues. The germline CDR1 and CDR2 sequences are WNHNN and SYGVQD (reference sequence). V shed 4 bases and J shed 5 bases, with 13 bases lying between them. The CDR3 loop is CASSVAGGEDTQYF. CDR3 sequence (DNA): TGCGCCAGCAGTGTGGCAGGGGGGGAAGATACGCAGTATTTT.

The chain employs TRBV19 and TRBJ1-5, with D possibly matching TRBD1 (6 bases). The CDR3 runs to 16 residues. The V gene's germline CDR1 is LNHDA and CDR2 SQIVND (reference sequence). The V gene lost 7 bases and the J gene lost 5 bases, with 21 bases spanning the gap. CDR3 bases: TGTGCCAGTACTCTTAAGGCCGTACAGGGAGATCAGCCCCAGCATTTT. This gives the protein CASTLKAVQGDQPQHF.

This chain uses TRBV6-1 with TRBJ2-3, with D perhaps TRBD1 (6 bases). CDR3 size: 18 residues. The ends were cut back, 2 bases at V and 1 base at J, with 19 bases in the middle. Germline loops: CDR1 MNHNS, CDR2 SASEGT. The CDR3 coding sequence is TGTGCCAGCAGTGAACTCCCGACAGGCTACGGTCGCACAGATACGCAGTATTTT. Translation: CASSELPTGYGRTDTQYF.

The gene calls are TRBV7-9 and TRBJ2-2; D not resolved. Germline CDR1 and CDR2: SEHNR and FQNEAQ (reference sequence). The CDR3 sequence is 13 residues long. V was clipped by 1 base and J by 4 bases, with 4 bases between them. CDR3 nucleotide sequence: TGTGCCAGCAGCTTAGAAGGCACCGGGGAGCTGTTTTTT. This sequence encodes CASSLEGTGELFF.

V gene TRBV5-1 combines with J gene TRBJ2-3; 8 nucleotides agree with TRBD1. Unmatched junction bases numbered 6, after V lost 4 bases and J lost 5 bases. The CDR3 has 14 amino acids. The germline CDR1 and CDR2 sequences are SGHRS and YFSETQ. The CDR3 sequence: CASSTDRGGDTQYF. The CDR3 DNA sequence: TGCGCCAGCAGCACTGACAGGGGAGGAGATACGCAGTATTTT.

The chain joins TRBV5-1 to TRBJ1-1, with D possibly TRBD1 on 6 matching bases. The CDR3 totals 15 residues. V lost 2 bases, J lost 0 bases, and 11 bases lay in between. The germline gives CDR1 SGHRS, CDR2 YFSETQ. Here the CDR3 reads CASSLPGTMNTEAFF. The DNA for the CDR3 is TGCGCCAGCAGCTTACCTGGGACAATGAACACTGAAGCTTTCTTT.

V is TRBV5-6 and J is TRBJ2-3; 9 positions match TRBD1. Germline V CDR1 and CDR2: SGHDT, YYEEEE. V lost 5 bases and J lost 2; bases outside the gene matches: 12. This CDR3 comprises 17 residues. In nucleotides, the CDR3 is TGTGCCAGCAGTCCCGGGACAGGGACATTTTACACAGATACGCAGTATTTT. It codes for CASSPGTGTFYTDTQYF.

This chain uses TRBV15 with TRBJ1-1; no clear D gene. The CDR3 runs 14 residues. Trimming pared 1 base from V and 1 base from J, leaving 7 bases between. Germline-derived CDR1 and CDR2 are LNHNV and YYDKDF (reference sequence). In DNA, the CDR3 is TGTGCCACCAGCAGAGCTACAGCGAACACTGAAGCTTTCTTT. Its translation: CATSRATANTEAFF.

This clone was detected a few times. V gene TRBV9 combines with J gene TRBJ1-1, with 8 nucleotides matching TRBD1. V lost 4 bases, J lost 7 bases, and 15 bases stayed unmatched. Looked up from germline, CDR1 is SGDLS and CDR2 is YYNGEE. CDR3 size: 16 residues. The CDR3 nucleotides read TGTGCCAGCAGCCAAGGGACAGGTGCGGGGGGATATGAAGCTTTCTTT. Its protein product is CASSQGTGAGGYEAFF.

The V gene is TRBV9, the J gene TRBJ2-1; the D gene is possibly TRBD1 (6 bases). From germline, CDR1 is SGDLS and CDR2 YYNGEE. The V gene lost 1 base and the J gene lost 1 base, with 9 bases spanning the gap. The CDR3 runs 15 residues. The CDR3 coding sequence is TGTGCCAGCAGCGTACAGGGGCAGTCCTACAATGAGCAGTTCTTC. Translation: CASSVQGQSYNEQFF.

The V and J genes are TRBV19 and TRBJ1-2, with 7 bases that match TRBD1. The CDR3 extends over 14 amino acids. Trimming cost V 2 bases and J 5 bases; bases outside gene matches: 5. Germline assignment: CDR1 LNHDA and CDR2 SQIVND (reference sequence). CDR3 residues: CASSITGDSYGYTF. CDR3 bases: TGTGCCAGTAGTATAACTGGGGACAGTTATGGCTACACCTTC.

V gene TRBV5-3 combines with J gene TRBJ2-7; D ambiguous. TRBV5-3 falls under the ORF class, with uncertain function. The V end lost 4 bases, the J end lost 1 base, and 9 bases lay between the germline ends. CDR3 length: 13 residues. The CDR3 protein is CARSPRPSYEQYF. The DNA for the CDR3 is TGTGCCAGAAGCCCGCGCCCTTCCTACGAGCAGTACTTC.

The chain joins TRBV5-1 to TRBJ2-3, with 10 nucleotides matching TRBD2. The CDR3 loop spans 17 amino acids. In germline, CDR1 is SGHRS, CDR2 YFSETQ. After removal of 3 bases from V and 1 base from J, the junction contained 8 bases not matched to a gene. This CDR3 is CASSSSLGTSGTDTQYF. In nucleotides, the CDR3 is TGCGCCAGCAGCTCGTCGTTGGGGACTAGCGGCACAGATACGCAGTATTTT.

The V call is TRBV7-9, the J call TRBJ1-1; D is unresolved. V lost 5 bases to trimming and J lost 4 bases, with 17 bases between them. The germline V gene encodes CDR1 SEHNR and CDR2 FQNEAQ (reference sequence). The CDR3 has 15 amino acids. CDR3 coding DNA: TGTGCCAGCAGCCCCCTCCTGGCCGCGAGCACTGAAGCTTTCTTT. This gives the protein CASSPLLAASTEAFF.

The V gene is TRBV11-1, the J gene TRBJ1-2; D gene uncertain. Trimming removed 1 base at V and 4 bases at J, with 4 bases between. The germline V gene encodes CDR1 SGHAT and CDR2 FQDESV (reference sequence). The CDR3 is made up of 12 amino acids. CDR3: CASSLGSYGYTF. The CDR3 nucleotides read TGTGCCAGCAGCTTAGGCTCCTATGGCTACACCTTC.

The chain carries TRBV5-1 and TRBJ2-3, with 13 bases fitting TRBD2. In germline, CDR1 is SGHRS, CDR2 YFSETQ. V lost 3 bases to trimming and J lost 3 bases; unmatched junction nucleotides: 7. This CDR3 region has 17 residues. The CDR3, as DNA: TGCGCCAGCAGCTACCAGACTAGCGGGGGGATAACAGATACGCAGTATTTT. Encoded protein: CASSYQTSGGITDTQYF.

In its sample, this clone was seen once. V gene TRBV14 combines with J gene TRBJ2-5; 9 bases are shared with TRBD1. CDR1 and CDR2 from the germline V gene are SGHDN and FVKESK. J gave up 4 bases and V 1 base, and 4 bases lay outside the gene matches. This CDR3 is 15 amino acids long. The CDR3 bases are TGTGCCAGCAGCCAAGCCGGGACAGGGTTAGAGACCCAGTACTTC. This encodes CASSQAGTGLETQYF.

The chain employs TRBV11-2 and TRBJ1-1; D perhaps matches TRBD1 (5 bases). Germline CDR1 is SGHAT and CDR2 is FQNNGV. The CDR3 totals 14 residues. V dropped 5 bases and J dropped 1 base, with 11 bases sitting between them. CDR3 sequence (DNA): TGTGCCAGCAGCGCCCTGGGGGGGAACACTGAAGCTTTCTTT. Its protein product is CASSALGGNTEAFF.

This chain links TRBV7-2 with TRBJ1-2; D perhaps matches TRBD1 (5 bases). Trimming stripped 4 bases from V and 5 bases from J, with 11 bases between. The CDR3 spans 13 residues. In germline, CDR1 is SGHTA, CDR2 FQGNSA. Here the CDR3 reads CASSSYAGYGYTF. CDR3 DNA: TGTGCCAGCAGCTCATACGCAGGGTATGGCTACACCTTC.

The genes are TRBV9 and TRBJ2-7, with 7 positions matching TRBD2. This CDR3 region has 14 residues. Germline CDR1 is SGDLS and CDR2 is YYNGEE. V lost 0 bases to trimming and J lost 2 bases; unmatched junction nucleotides: 2. This CDR3 reads CASSVGGGTYEQYF. As DNA, the CDR3 is TGTGCCAGCAGCGTAGGCGGGGGAACCTACGAGCAGTACTTC.

There are a few counts of this clone. This chain links TRBV11-2 with TRBJ2-7; 11 nucleotides match TRBD1. Trimming removed 5 bases from V and 9 bases from J; junction bases left unmatched: 12. Germline loops: CDR1 SGHAT, CDR2 FQNNGV. The CDR3 has 15 residues. The CDR3 here is CASSRTGQGGERQYF. The CDR3 DNA sequence: TGTGCCAGCAGCCGGACGGGACAGGGGGGGGAGCGGCAGTACTTC.

The rearrangement links TRBV4-2 to TRBJ2-3; D not resolved. V lost 1 base and J lost 3, with 2 bases in between. From germline, CDR1 is LGHNA and CDR2 YNFKEQ. There are 12 residues in the CDR3. The CDR3 sequence is CASSQVTDTQYF. CDR3 sequence (DNA): TGTGCCAGCAGCCAAGTAACAGATACGCAGTATTTT.

J is TRBJ2-2 and V is TRBV15; D not resolved. Germline CDR1 reads LNHNV; CDR2 reads YYDKDF (reference sequence). The ends were cut back, 0 bases at V and 1 base at J, with 12 bases in the middle. CDR3 length equals 17 residues. The CDR3, as DNA: TGTGCCACCAGCAGAGATCGTAACAGAGTGAACACCGGGGAGCTGTTTTTT. This encodes CATSRDRNRVNTGELFF.

The sample holds a few counts of this clone. The chain has TRBV4-1 and TRBJ2-1; maybe TRBD2 (6 bases). V was clipped by 3 bases and J by 3 bases, with 15 bases between them. CDR1 and CDR2 from the germline V gene are MGHRA and YSYEKL. The CDR3 loop spans 16 amino acids. This chain's CDR3 is CASSQSTSRRYNEQFF. The CDR3 coding sequence is TGCGCCAGCAGCCAGTCGACTAGTCGACGCTACAATGAGCAGTTCTTC.